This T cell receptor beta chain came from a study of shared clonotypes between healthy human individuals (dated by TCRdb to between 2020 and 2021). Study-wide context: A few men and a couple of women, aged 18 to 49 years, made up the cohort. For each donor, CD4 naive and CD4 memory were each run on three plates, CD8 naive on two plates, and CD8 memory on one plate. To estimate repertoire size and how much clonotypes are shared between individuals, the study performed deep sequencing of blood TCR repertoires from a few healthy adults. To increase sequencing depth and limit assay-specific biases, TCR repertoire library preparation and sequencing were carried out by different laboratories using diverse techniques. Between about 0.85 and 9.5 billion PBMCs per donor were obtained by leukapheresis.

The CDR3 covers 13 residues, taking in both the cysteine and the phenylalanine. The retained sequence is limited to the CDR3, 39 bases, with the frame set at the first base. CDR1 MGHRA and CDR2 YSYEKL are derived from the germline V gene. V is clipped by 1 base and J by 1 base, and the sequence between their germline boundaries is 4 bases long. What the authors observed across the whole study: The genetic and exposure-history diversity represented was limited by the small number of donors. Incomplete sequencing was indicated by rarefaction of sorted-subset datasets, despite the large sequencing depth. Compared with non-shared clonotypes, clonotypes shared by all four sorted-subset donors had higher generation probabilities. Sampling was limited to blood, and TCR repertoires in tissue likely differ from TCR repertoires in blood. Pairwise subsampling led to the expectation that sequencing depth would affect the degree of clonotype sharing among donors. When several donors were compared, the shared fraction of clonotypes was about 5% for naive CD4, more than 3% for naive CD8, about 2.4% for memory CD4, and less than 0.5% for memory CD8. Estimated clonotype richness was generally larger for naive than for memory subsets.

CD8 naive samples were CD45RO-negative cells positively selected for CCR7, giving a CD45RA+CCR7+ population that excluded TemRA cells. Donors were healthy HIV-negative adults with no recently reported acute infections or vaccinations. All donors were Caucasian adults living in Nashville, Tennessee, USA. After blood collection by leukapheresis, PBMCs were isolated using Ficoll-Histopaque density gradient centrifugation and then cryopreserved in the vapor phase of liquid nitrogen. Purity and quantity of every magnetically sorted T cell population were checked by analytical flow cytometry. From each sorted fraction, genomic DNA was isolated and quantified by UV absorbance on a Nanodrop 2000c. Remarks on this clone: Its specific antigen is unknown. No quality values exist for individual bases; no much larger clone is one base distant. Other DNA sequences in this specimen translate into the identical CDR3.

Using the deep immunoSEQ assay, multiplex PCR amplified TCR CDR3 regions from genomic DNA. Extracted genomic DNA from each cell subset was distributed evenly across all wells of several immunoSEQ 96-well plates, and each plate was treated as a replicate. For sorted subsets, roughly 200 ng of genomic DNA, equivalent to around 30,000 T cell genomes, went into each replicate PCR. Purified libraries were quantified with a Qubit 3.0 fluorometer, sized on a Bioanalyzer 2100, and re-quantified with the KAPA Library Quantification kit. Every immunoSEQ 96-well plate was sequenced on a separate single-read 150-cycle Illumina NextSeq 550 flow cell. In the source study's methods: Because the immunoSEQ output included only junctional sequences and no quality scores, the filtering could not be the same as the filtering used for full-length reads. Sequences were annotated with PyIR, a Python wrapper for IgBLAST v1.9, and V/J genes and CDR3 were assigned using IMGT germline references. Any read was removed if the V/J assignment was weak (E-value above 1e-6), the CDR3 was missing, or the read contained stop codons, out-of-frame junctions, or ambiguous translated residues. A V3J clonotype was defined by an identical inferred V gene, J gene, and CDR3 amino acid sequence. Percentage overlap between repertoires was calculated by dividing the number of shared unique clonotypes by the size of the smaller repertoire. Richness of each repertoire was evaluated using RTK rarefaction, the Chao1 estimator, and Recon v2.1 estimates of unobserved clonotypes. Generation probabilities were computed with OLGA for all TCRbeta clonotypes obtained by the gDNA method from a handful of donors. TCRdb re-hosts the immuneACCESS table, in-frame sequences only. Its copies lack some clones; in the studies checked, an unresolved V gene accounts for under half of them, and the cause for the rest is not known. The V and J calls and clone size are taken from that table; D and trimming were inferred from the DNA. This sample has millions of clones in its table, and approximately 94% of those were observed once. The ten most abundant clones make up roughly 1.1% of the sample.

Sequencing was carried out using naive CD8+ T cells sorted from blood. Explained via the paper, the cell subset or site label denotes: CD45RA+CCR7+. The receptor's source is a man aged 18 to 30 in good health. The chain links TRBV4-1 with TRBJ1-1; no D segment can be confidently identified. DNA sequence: TGCGCCAGCAGCCAAGCGAGGAACACTGAAGCTTTCTTT. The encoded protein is CASSQARNTEAFF.